The TCR beta chain described here comes from a study of blood T cell repertoires in COVID-19. The repertoire was sequenced with immunoSEQ multiplex PCR; TCRdb's copy has only in-frame clones and lacks some. In the table there are roughly 330,000 clones, about 87% of which are singletons. Cohort assignment relied on participant-reported clinical history. Donors in Cohort 3 who had recovered were those with two negative PCRs, healthcare professional clearance, or resolution of their symptoms. CDR1 is MGHRA and CDR2 is YSYEKL in the germline V gene. The CDR3 totals 16 residues. J lost 7 bases, V lost 1 base, and 9 bases had no gene match.

This TCR came from a woman aged 25-40 years who had recovered from COVID-19. The sample was PBMCs or T cells enriched from blood (not recorded which). The rearrangement uses TRBV4-1 and TRBJ1-4; 7 bases fit TRBD1. The CDR3 here is CASSQVPAGGFEKLFF. The CDR3 DNA reads TGCGCCAGCAGCCAAGTCCCGGCAGGGGGTTTTGAAAAACTGTTTTTT.